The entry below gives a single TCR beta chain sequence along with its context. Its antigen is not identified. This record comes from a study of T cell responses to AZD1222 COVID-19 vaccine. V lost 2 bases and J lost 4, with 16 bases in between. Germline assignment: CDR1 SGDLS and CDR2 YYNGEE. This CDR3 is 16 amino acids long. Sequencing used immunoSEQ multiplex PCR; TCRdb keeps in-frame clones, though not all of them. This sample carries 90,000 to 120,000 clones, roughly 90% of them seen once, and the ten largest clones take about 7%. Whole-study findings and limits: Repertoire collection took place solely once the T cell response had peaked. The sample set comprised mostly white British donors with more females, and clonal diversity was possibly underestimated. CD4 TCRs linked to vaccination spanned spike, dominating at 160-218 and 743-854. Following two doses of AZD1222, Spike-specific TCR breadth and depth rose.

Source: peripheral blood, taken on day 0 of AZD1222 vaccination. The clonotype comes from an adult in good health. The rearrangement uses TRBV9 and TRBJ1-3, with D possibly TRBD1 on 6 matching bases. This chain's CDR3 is CASSVTTGRTGNTIYF. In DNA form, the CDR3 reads TGTGCCAGCAGCGTGACCACAGGGAGGACCGGAAACACCATATATTTT.